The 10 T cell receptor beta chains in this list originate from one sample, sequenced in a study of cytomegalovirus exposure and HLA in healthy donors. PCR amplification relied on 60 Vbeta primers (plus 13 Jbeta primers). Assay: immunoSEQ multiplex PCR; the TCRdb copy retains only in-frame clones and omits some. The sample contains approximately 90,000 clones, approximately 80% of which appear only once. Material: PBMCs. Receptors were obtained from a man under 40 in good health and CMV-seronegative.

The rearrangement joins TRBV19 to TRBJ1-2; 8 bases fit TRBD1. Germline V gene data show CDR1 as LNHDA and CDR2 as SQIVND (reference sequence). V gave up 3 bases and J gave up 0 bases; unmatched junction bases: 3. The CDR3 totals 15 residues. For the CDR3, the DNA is TGTGCCAGTAGTATCATGACAGGGGCTAACTATGGCTACACCTTC. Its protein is CASSIMTGANYGYTF. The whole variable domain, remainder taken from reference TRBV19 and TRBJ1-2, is DGGITQSPKYLFRKEGQNVTLSCEQNLNHDAMYWYRQDPGQGLRLIYYSQIVNDFQKGDIAEGYSVSREKKESFPLTVTSAQKNPTAFYLCASSIMTGANYGYTFGSGTRLTVV.

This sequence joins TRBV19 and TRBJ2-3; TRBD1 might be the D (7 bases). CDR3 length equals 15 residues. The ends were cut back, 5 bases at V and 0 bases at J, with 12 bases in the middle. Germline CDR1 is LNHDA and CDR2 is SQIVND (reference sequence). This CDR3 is CASSDRDFSTDTQYF. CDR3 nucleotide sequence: TGTGCCAGTAGTGACAGGGACTTTAGCACAGATACGCAGTATTTT. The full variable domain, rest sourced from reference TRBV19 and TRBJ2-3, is DGGITQSPKYLFRKEGQNVTLSCEQNLNHDAMYWYRQDPGQGLRLIYYSQIVNDFQKGDIAEGYSVSREKKESFPLTVTSAQKNPTAFYLCASSDRDFSTDTQYFGPGTRLTVL.

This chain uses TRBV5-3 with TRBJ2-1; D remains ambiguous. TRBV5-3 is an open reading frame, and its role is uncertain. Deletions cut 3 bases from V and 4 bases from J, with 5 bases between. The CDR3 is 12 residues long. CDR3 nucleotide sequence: TGTGCCAGAAGCTCTATATACAATGAGCAGTTCTTC. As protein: CARSSIYNEQFF.

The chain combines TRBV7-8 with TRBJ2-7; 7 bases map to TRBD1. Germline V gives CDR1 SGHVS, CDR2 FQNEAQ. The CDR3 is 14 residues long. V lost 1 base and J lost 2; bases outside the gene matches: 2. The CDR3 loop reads CASSLGGTAYEQYF. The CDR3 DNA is TGTGCCAGCAGCTTAGGGGGGACAGCCTACGAGCAGTACTTC.

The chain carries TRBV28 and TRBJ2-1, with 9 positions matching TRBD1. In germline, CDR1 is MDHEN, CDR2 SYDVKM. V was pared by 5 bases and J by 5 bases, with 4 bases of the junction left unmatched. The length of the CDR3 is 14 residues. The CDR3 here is CASSTGQGNNEQFF. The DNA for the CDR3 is TGTGCCAGCAGTACCGGACAGGGGAACAATGAGCAGTTCTTC.

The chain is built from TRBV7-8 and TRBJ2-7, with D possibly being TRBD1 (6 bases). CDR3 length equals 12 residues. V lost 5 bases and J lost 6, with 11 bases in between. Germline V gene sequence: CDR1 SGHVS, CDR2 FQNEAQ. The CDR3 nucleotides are TGTGCCAGCAGCCGAACAGGGCGCGAGCAGTACTTC. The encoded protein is CASSRTGREQYF.

CDR3 residues: CASSLFGGAEAFF. CDR3 sequence (DNA): TGTGCCAGCAGTTTATTCGGGGGGGCTGAAGCTTTCTTT. The chain joins TRBV27 to TRBJ1-1, with D possibly being TRBD1 (5 bases). The CDR3 totals 13 residues. Per germline, CDR1 MNHEY and CDR2 SMNVEV (reference sequence). V shed 1 base and J shed 6 bases, with 9 bases lying between them.

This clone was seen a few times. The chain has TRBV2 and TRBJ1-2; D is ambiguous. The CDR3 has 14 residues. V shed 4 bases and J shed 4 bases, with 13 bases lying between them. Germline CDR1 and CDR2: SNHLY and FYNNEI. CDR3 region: CASSVRRTPYGYTF. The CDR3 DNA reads TGTGCCAGCAGTGTGAGGAGAACTCCCTATGGCTACACCTTC. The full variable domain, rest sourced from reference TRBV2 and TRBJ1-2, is EPEVTQTPSHQVTQMGQEVILRCVPISNHLYFYWYRQILGQKVEFLVSFYNNEISEKSEIFDDQFSVERPDGSNFTLKIRSTKLEDSAMYFCASSVRRTPYGYTFGSGTRLTVV.

CDR3 in DNA: TGTGCCAGTAGACCGCGTCGGACTAGCGGGAGGGTTTACAATGAGCAGTTCTTC. This encodes CASRPRRTSGRVYNEQFF. The chain employs TRBV19 and TRBJ2-1, with 15 bases fitting TRBD2. Germline CDR1 and CDR2: LNHDA and SQIVND (reference sequence). CDR3 length: 18 residues. Germline trimming cut 6 bases from V and 4 bases from J; bases unmatched to any gene: 10.

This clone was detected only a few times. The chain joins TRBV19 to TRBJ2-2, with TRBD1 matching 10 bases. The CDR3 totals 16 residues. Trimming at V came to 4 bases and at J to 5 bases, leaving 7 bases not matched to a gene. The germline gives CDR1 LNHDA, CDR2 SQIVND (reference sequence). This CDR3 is CASSTGQGVWTGELFF. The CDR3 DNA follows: TGTGCCAGTAGTACAGGACAGGGGGTCTGGACCGGGGAGCTGTTTTTT.